Here is one T cell receptor beta chain with its context. The antigen is not known. The repertoire was sequenced with immunoSEQ multiplex PCR; TCRdb's copy has only in-frame clones and lacks some. The top ten clones hold 3% of a sample with approximately 150,000 clones, under 95% of them seen once. These data are taken from a study of cytomegalovirus exposure and HLA in healthy donors. Study conclusions and caveats: Most TCR sequences were rare, but some public TCRs occurred in many donors. The study put 150 to 200 TCR beta chains on its list as cytomegalovirus-associated.

The sample taken for sequencing was PBMCs. This TCR was sampled from a woman between 18 and 29 years old in good health and CMV-seropositive.

CDR3 amino acids: CASSRGRTGGANTEAFF. Here the CDR3 DNA reads TGTGCCAGCAGTAGGGGGCGGACAGGGGGTGCGAACACTGAAGCTTTCTTT. The chain is built from TRBV2 and TRBJ1-1; 10 bases fit TRBD1. The junction had 10 bases not matched to a gene; V was cut back by 5 bases and J by 1 base. This CDR3 has 17 residues. Germline V gene sequence: CDR1 SNHLY, CDR2 FYNNEI.